This T cell receptor beta chain was observed in a study of T cell responses to AZD1222 COVID-19 vaccine. Points from the study as a whole: Variant regions that are unmutated are reportedly the target of nearly half of spike-specific TCRs. Spike-specific TCR breadth and depth both grew after two AZD1222 doses. Repertoires were obtained solely post-peak T cell response. Donors in the cohort were predominantly white British and more often female, and clonal diversity was possibly underestimated.

The CDR3 extends over 13 amino acids. Between the trimmed V and J ends, which lost 3 bases and 4 bases, there was a span of 7 bases. TCRdb keeps only in-frame clones here, not all; method: immunoSEQ multiplex PCR. Of about 180,000 clones listed, about 88% were seen once; the top ten hold 1.5% to 2%. This clone turned up a few times. Its antigen is not identified. This clonotype originated in an adult in good health. The specimen was peripheral blood, collected on day 0 of AZD1222 vaccination. The chain couples TRBV12-3 or TRBV12-4 to TRBJ1-3; no clear D. The CDR3 loop is CASSLAVGNTIYF. The CDR3 DNA reads TGTGCCAGCAGTTTGGCAGTGGGAAACACCATATATTTT.